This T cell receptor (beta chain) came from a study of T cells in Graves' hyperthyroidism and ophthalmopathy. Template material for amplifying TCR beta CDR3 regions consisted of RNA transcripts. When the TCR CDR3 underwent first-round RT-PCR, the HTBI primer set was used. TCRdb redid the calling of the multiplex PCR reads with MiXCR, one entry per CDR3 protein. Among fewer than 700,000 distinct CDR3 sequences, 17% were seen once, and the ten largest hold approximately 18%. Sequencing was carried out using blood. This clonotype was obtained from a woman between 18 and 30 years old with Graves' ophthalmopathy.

CDR3 nucleotide sequence: TGCAGTGCCCCCAGGGGGGCCGGGGAGCTGTTTTTT. Protein sequence: CSAPRGAGELFF. J is TRBJ2-2 and V is TRBV20-1; tentative D call: TRBD1 (7 bases). The CDR3 is 12 residues long. CDR1 and CDR2 (germline): DFQATT, SNEGSKA (reference sequence). V was clipped by 6 bases and J by 6 bases, with 11 bases between them.